The rows below give T cell receptor beta chains drawn from one sample of a study of Ad26.COV2.S vaccination and SARS-CoV-2 variants. The assay was immunoSEQ multiplex PCR, and TCRdb's table has in-frame clones only and misses some. The table has 300,000 to 400,000 clones, around 89% seen once. The source was peripheral blood, collected in a trial of Ad26.COV2.S vaccine versus placebo. The receptors shown here come from a person aged 18-60 years who received the Ad26.COV2.S COVID-19 vaccine or a placebo. The CDR3 runs from the conserved cysteine through the conserved F or W. The D gene is left open where the match is weak. Size is stated for part of the rows, as once, few or many counts, or as a class when the clone is expanded.

D,J,V,size,CDR3,DNA
TRBD2,TRBJ2-5,TRBV19,.,CASSIQPAGASWETQYF,TGTGCCAGTAGTATACAACCGGCGGGAGCCTCCTGGGAGACCCAGTACTTC
.,TRBJ2-1,TRBV5-4,once,CASSLLGRGFYNEQFF,TGTGCCAGCAGCTTGTTAGGAAGGGGGTTCTACAATGAGCAGTTCTTC
TRBD1,TRBJ2-7,TRBV5-4,.,CASSRGYLTGNEQYF,TGTGCCAGCAGCAGGGGGTACCTGACAGGGAACGAGCAGTACTTC
.,TRBJ1-4,TRBV29-1,.,CSVELIATNEKLFF,TGCAGCGTGGAACTTATTGCAACTAATGAAAAACTGTTTTTT
.,TRBJ1-2,TRBV7-9,few,CASRGSGGNYGYTF,TGTGCCAGCAGGGGTTCGGGGGGGAACTATGGCTACACCTTC
.,TRBJ2-5,TRBV18,.,CASSPERAGPQYF,TGTGCCAGCTCACCGGAACGGGCGGGCCCCCAGTACTTC
.,TRBJ2-3,TRBV9,.,CASSVGRWADTQYF,TGTGCCAGCAGCGTAGGGAGGTGGGCAGATACGCAGTATTTT
TRBD1,TRBJ2-7,TRBV25-1,few,CASRGTGGVMAEQYF,TGTGCCAGCAGGGGGACAGGGGGGGTGATGGCCGAGCAGTACTTC
TRBD2,TRBJ2-7,TRBV11-2,.,CASSLGVGTTYEQYF,TGTGCCAGCAGCTTAGGGGTCGGGACTACCTACGAGCAGTACTTC
.,TRBJ1-1,TRBV2,.,CASNLKTNTEAFF,TGTGCCAGCAATCTTAAGACAAACACTGAAGCTTTCTTT
.,TRBJ2-1,TRBV12-5,.,CASGLVGGRGDVQFF,TGTGCTAGTGGTTTGGTAGGGGGGAGGGGCGATGTGCAGTTCTTC
TRBD2,TRBJ2-3,TRBV30,.,CAFTRLAGEGTDTQYF,TGTGCCTTCACAAGGCTAGCGGGAGAGGGCACAGATACGCAGTATTTT
TRBD1,TRBJ1-2,TRBV16,.,CASSSGTAYGYTF,TGTGCCAGCAGCTCGGGGACAGCCTATGGCTACACCTTC
.,TRBJ1-1,TRBV12-2,.,CASRLICRGKCHTEAFF,TGTGCAAGTCGCTTAATTTGCAGGGGAAAGTGCCACACTGAAGCTTTCTTT
TRBD1,TRBJ2-5,TRBV7-9,.,CASSPDRGPPLQETQYF,TGTGCCAGCAGCCCGGACAGGGGTCCGCCACTTCAAGAGACCCAGTACTTC
.,TRBJ1-2,TRBV28,once,CASSSSAALYGYTF,.
.,TRBJ2-7,TRBV9,.,CASSVGPGEYEQYF,TGTGCCAGCAGCGTAGGACCAGGGGAGTACGAGCAGTACTTC
.,TRBJ2-7,TRBV6-2/TRBV6-3,.,CASSYWGRRDEQYF,TGTGCCAGCAGTTACTGGGGGAGGAGGGACGAGCAGTACTTC
TRBD1,TRBJ1-1,TRBV11-2,.,CASSLGTGVSTEAFF,TGTGCCAGCAGCTTAGGGACAGGGGTGAGCACTGAAGCTTTCTTT
.,TRBJ2-7,TRBV28,.,CASSTASGVYSYEQYF,TGTGCCAGCAGCACAGCATCAGGGGTTTACTCCTACGAGCAGTACTTC
TRBD1,TRBJ1-5,TRBV7-9,few,CASSPTGPSLKPQHF,TGTGCCAGCAGCCCGACAGGGCCCTCGTTAAAGCCCCAGCATTTT
.,TRBJ2-1,TRBV5-5,.,CASSLVGISSYNEQFF,TGTGCCAGCAGCTTGGTGGGTATCAGCTCCTACAATGAGCAGTTCTTC
.,TRBJ2-7,TRBV3-1/TRBV3-2,.,CASSGRGYEQYF,TGTGCCAGCAGTGGCCGGGGTTACGAGCAGTACTTC
TRBD1,TRBJ1-2,TRBV7-9,.,CASSPGTGGNYGYTF,TGTGCCAGCAGCCCGGGGACAGGGGGTAACTATGGCTACACCTTC
.,TRBJ1-3,TRBV9,.,CASSLTGTSGNTIYF,TGTGCCAGCAGCCTGACAGGTACCTCTGGAAACACCATATATTTT
.,TRBJ1-6,TRBV9,.,CASSVAPRQENSPLHF,TGTGCCAGCAGCGTAGCCCCGAGGCAGGAGAATTCACCCCTCCACTTT
.,TRBJ2-7,TRBV25-1,.,CASSETGPYEQYF,TGTGCCAGCAGTGAAACAGGGCCCTACGAGCAGTACTTC
.,TRBJ1-3,TRBV6-5,.,CASSSQSYGRVNTIYF,TGTGCCAGCAGTTCACAAAGTTATGGTCGTGTAAACACCATATATTTT
.,TRBJ2-2,TRBV30,once,CAWRTIANTGELFF,TGTGCCTGGAGGACAATAGCCAACACCGGGGAGCTGTTTTTT
.,TRBJ2-7,TRBV28,.,CASSLLSRTYEQYF,TGTGCCAGCAGTCTATTATCGCGGACCTACGAGCAGTACTTC
.,TRBJ1-4,TRBV28,.,CASSLPPTNEKLFF,TGTGCCAGCAGTTTACCCCCAACTAATGAAAAACTGTTTTTT
TRBD2,TRBJ2-7,TRBV6-2/TRBV6-3,once,CASSTLGFLREAHEQYF,TGTGCCAGCAGCACTTTAGGGTTCCTCCGGGAGGCCCACGAGCAGTACTTC
.,TRBJ2-1,TRBV9,.,CASSVRFPVGASGAYNEQFF,TGTGCCAGCAGCGTAAGGTTCCCGGTGGGGGCTAGCGGAGCCTACAATGAGCAGTTCTTC
.,TRBJ1-1,TRBV11-2,.,CASSLGGGDIFRTEAFF,TGTGCCAGCAGCTTAGGCGGAGGGGATATCTTTCGCACTGAAGCTTTCTTT
TRBD2,TRBJ2-1,TRBV4-3,.,CASSQETSGYYNEQFF,TGCGCCAGCAGCCAAGAAACTAGCGGGTACTACAATGAGCAGTTCTTC